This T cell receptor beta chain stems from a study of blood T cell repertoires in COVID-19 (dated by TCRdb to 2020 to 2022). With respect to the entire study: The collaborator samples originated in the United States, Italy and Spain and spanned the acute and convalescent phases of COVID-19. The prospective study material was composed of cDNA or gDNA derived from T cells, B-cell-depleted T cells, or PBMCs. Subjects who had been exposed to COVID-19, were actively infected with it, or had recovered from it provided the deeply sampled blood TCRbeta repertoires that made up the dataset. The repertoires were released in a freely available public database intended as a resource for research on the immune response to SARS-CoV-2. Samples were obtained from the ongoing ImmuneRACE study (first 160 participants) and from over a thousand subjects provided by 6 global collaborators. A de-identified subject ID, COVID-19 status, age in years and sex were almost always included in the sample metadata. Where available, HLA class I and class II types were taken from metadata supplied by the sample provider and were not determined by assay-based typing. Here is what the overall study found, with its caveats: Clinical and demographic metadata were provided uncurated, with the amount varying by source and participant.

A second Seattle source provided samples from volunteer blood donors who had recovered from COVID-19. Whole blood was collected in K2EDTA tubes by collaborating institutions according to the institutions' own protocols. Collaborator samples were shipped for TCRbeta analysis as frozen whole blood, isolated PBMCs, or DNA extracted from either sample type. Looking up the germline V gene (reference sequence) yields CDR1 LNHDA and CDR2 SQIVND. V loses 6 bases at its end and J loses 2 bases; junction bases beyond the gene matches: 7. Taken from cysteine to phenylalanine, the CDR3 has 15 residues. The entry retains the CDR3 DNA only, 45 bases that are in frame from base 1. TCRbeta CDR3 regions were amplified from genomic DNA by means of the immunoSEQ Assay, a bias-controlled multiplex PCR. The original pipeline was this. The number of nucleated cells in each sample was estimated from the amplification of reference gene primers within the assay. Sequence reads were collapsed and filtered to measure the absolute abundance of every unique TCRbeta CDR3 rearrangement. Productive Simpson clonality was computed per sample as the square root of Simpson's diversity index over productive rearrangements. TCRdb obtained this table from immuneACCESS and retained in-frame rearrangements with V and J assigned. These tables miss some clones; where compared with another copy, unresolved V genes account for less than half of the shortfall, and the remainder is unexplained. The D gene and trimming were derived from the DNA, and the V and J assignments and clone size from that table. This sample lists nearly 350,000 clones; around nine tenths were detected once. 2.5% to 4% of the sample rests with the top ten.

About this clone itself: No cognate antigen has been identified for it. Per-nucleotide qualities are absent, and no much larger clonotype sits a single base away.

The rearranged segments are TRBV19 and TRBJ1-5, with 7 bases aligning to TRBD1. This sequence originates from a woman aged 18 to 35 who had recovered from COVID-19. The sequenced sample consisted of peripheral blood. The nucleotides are TGTGCCAGTAGGTCGTTTGACAGGGGCAATCAGCCCCAGCATTTT. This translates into CASRSFDRGNQPQHF.